The TCR beta chain described here comes from a study of vaccination and CD4 T cells after COVID-19. Study-level information: Overlapping SARS-CoV-2, HCoV-NL63, HCoV-OC43 and HCoV-229E spike peptides were used to stimulate cells. Study observations and caveats: From a median of about 20 to 40, SARS-CoV-2-reactive clonotypes increased, though not significantly.

Cultured CD4+ T cells had their DNA profiled by the Oncomine TCR Beta short-read assay. Via MiXCR, TCRdb re-called the PCR reads, giving one row per CDR3 protein. The sample holds over 8,500 distinct CDR3 sequences; about three fifths are singletons and the top ten take about 7.6%. The CDR3 is 14 amino acids. Germline-derived CDR1 and CDR2 are MNHEY and SMNVEV (reference sequence). V was shortened by 6 bases and J by 2 bases, with 14 bases between the two germline ends. With respect to this clonotype: Its antigen is as yet unknown.

Treatment reported: roughly 10-day PBMC culture with coronavirus spike peptide pools or control peptides (ViraFEST assay). This receptor was taken from a human donor who had recovered from COVID-19. The sequenced material came from CD4+ T cells from blood, cultured in vitro. The V call is TRBV27, the J call TRBJ2-7; D is unresolved. For the CDR3, the DNA is TGTGCCAGCAGGTCGGCAGGCCCTACCTACGAGCAGTACTTC. Translated: CASRSAGPTYEQYF.